This T cell receptor (beta chain) comes out of a study of post-analysis software for immune sequencing data. Study information: There were relapsing-remitting, secondary progressive and progressive-relapsing multiple sclerosis among the disease courses included. Study-level points and caveats: In multiple sclerosis, normalized Chao1 diversity was significantly below that of controls. Samples made in the same batch grouped tightly together by F measure. Comparison of patients with controls showed five TRBV segments more frequent in patients, TRBV5-6, TRBV5-1 and TRBV20-1 among them.

Carried by the TCR beta cDNA libraries were unique molecular identifiers. A population of about 0.95 to 10 million T cells gave rise to about half a million cDNA molecules. TCRdb redid the calling of the PCR reads with MiXCR, one entry per CDR3 protein. Here the sample spans approximately 770,000 distinct CDR3 sequences, 40% to 55% being singletons. In regard to this clonotype: Its antigen is unidentified.

The CDR3 runs to 14 residues. Germline V gives CDR1 SGHRS, CDR2 YFSETQ. With 3 bases removed from V and 0 bases from J, the gap between germline ends came to 9 bases. The chain joins TRBV5-1 to TRBJ1-1; possible D gene TRBD1, 6 bases. Material: blood. This clonotype was sampled from a girl under 18 with multiple sclerosis. CDR3 residues: CASSWTDMNTEAFF. The CDR3 DNA reads as TGCGCCAGCAGCTGGACAGACATGAACACTGAAGCTTTCTTT.